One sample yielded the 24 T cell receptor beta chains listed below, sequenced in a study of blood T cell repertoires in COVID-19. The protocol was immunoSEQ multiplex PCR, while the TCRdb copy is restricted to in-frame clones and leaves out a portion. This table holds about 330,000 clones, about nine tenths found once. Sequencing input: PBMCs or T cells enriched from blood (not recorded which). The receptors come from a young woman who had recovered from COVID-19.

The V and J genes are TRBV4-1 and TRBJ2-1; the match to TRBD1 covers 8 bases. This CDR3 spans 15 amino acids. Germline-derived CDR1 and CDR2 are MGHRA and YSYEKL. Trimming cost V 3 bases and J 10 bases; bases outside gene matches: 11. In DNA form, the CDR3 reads TGCGCCAGCAGCCACGTCAAAGCGGCAGGGGGCGAGCAGTTCTTC. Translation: CASSHVKAAGGEQFF.

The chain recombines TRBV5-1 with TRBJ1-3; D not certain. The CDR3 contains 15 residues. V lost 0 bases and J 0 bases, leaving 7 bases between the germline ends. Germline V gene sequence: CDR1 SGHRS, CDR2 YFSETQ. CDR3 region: CASSLEVSSGNTIYF. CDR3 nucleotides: TGCGCCAGCAGCTTGGAAGTCAGCTCTGGAAACACCATATATTTT.

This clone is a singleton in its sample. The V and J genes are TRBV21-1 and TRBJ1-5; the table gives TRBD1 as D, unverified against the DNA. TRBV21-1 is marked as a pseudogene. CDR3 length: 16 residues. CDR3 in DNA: TGTGCCAGCAGGCCTCGGAACAGATACTTAAATCAGCCCCAGCATTTT. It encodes CASRPRNRYLNQPQHF.

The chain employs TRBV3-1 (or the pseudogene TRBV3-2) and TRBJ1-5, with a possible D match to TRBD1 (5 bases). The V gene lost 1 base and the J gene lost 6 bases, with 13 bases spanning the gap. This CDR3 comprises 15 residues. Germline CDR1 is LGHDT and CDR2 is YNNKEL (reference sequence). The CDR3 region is CASSQGMGGGQPQHF. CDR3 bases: TGTGCCAGCAGCCAAGGAATGGGGGGAGGTCAGCCCCAGCATTTT.

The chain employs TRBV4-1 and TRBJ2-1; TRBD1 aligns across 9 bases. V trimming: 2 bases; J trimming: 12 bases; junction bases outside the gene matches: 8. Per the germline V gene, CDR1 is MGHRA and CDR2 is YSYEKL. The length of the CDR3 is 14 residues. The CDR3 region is CASSQPGQGGRQFF. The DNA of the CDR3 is TGCGCCAGCAGCCAACCGGGACAGGGTGGTCGGCAGTTCTTC.

Here the CDR3 reads CASSGNRGQPQHF. The DNA for the CDR3 is TGTGCCAGCAGTGGGAACAGGGGCCAGCCCCAGCATTTT. The genes are TRBV25-1 and TRBJ1-5; 7 nucleotides line up with TRBD1. The CDR3 spans 13 residues. J lost 7 bases, V lost 4 bases, and 4 bases had no gene match. Germline V CDR1 and CDR2: MGHDK, SYGVNS.

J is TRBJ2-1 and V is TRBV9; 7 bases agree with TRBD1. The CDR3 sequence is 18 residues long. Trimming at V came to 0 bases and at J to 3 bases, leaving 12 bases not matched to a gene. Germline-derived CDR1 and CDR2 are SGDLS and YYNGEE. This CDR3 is CASSVAPSGTDVYNEQFF. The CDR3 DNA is TGTGCCAGCAGCGTAGCTCCGTCCGGGACAGATGTCTACAATGAGCAGTTCTTC. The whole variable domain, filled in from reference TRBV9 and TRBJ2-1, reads DSGVTQTPKHLITATGQRVTLRCSPRSGDLSVYWYQQSLDQGLQFLIQYYNGEERAKGNILERFSAQQFPDLHSELNLSSLELGDSALYFCASSVAPSGTDVYNEQFFGPGTRLTVL.

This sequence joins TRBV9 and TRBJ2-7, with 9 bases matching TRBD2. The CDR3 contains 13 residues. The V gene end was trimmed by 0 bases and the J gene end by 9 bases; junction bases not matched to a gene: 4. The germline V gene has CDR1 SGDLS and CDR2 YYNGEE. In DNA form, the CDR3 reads TGTGCCAGCAGCGTAGTGGAAGCGGGAGGGCAGTACTTC. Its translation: CASSVVEAGGQYF.

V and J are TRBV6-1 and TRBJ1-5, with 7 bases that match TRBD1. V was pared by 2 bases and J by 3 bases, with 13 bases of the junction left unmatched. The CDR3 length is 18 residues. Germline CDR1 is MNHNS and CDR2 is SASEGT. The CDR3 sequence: CASSEYVLTGALNQPQHF. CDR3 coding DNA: TGTGCCAGCAGTGAATACGTCCTTACAGGGGCCCTCAATCAGCCCCAGCATTTT.

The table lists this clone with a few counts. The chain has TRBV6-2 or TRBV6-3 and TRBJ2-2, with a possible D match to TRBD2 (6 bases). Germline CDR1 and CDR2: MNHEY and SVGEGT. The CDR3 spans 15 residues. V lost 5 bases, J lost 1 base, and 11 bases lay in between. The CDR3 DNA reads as TGTGCCAGCAGTGACCGAGCGGGGAACACCGGGGAGCTGTTTTTT. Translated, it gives CASSDRAGNTGELFF.

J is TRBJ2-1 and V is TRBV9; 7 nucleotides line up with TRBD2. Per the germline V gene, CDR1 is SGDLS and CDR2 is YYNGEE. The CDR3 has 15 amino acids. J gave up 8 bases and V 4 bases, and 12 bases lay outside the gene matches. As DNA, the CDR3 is TGTGCCAGCAGCCCCCCCGGGCGGGAGCTCTATGAGCAGTTCTTC. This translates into CASSPPGRELYEQFF.

The CDR3 loop is CASSSHGRTSGGTPYEQYF. CDR3 sequence (DNA): TGTGCCAGCAGCTCCCACGGTCGGACTAGCGGGGGCACACCTTACGAGCAGTACTTC. The chain carries TRBV11-2 and TRBJ2-7, with TRBD2 matching 13 bases. From germline, CDR1 is SGHAT and CDR2 FQNNGV. This CDR3 is 19 amino acids long. The ends lost 4 bases at V and 4 bases at J; junction bases unmatched: 16.

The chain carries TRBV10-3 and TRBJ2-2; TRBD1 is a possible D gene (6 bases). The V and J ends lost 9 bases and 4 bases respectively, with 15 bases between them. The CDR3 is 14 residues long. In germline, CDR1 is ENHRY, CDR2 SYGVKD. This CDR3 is CAISGTPSTGELFF. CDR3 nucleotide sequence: TGTGCCATATCCGGGACACCCTCCACCGGGGAGCTGTTTTTT.

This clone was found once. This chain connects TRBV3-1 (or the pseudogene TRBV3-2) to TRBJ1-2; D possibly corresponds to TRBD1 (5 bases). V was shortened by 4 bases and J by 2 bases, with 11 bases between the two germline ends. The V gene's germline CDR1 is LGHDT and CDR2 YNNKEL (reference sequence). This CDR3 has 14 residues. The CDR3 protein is CASSLTTANYGYTF. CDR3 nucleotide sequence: TGTGCCAGCAGCCTTACGACAGCGAACTATGGCTACACCTTC.

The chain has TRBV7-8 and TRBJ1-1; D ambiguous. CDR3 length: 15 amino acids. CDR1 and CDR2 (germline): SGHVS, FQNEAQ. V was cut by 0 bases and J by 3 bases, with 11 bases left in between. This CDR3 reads CASSLAPGGDTEAFF. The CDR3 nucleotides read TGTGCCAGCAGCTTAGCGCCGGGCGGGGACACTGAAGCTTTCTTT.

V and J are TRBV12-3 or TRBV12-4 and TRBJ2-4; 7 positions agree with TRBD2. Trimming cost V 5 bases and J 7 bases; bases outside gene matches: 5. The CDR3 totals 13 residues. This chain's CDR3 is CASSQRDLNIQYF. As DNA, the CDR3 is TGTGCCAGCAGTCAGCGGGACTTGAACATTCAGTACTTC.

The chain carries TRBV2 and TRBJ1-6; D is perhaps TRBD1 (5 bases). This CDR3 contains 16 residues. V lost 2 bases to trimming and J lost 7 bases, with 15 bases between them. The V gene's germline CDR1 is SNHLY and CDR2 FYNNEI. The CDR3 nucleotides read TGTGCCAGCAGTGAATTAAGGGGAATGAGCAATTCACCCCTCCACTTT. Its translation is CASSELRGMSNSPLHF.

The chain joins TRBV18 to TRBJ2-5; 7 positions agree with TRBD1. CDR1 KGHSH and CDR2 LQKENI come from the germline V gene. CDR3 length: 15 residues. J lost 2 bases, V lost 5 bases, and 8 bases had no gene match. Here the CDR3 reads CASSFRQGTQETQYF. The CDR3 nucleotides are TGTGCCAGCTCATTCCGACAGGGTACACAAGAGACCCAGTACTTC.

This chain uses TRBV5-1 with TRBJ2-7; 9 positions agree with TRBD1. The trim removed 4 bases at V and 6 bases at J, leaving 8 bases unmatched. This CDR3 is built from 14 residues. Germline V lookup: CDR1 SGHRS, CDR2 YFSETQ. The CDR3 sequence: CASSLRTGEAEQYF. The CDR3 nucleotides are TGCGCCAGCAGCCTCCGGACAGGGGAGGCCGAGCAGTACTTC.

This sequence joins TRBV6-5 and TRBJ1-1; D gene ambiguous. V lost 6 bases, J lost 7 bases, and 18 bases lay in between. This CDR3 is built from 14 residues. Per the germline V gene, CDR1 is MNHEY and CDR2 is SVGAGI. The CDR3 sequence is CASSKLRGNFEAFF. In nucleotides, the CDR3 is TGTGCCAGCAGCAAGCTTCGGGGAAATTTTGAAGCTTTCTTT.

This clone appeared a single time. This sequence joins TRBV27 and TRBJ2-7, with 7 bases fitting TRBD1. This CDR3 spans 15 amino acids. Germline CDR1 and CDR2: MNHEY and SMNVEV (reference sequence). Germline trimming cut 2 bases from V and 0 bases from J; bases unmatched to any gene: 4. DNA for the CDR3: TGTGCCAGCAGTTTAGGACAGGCTAGCTCCTACGAGCAGTACTTC. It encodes CASSLGQASSYEQYF.

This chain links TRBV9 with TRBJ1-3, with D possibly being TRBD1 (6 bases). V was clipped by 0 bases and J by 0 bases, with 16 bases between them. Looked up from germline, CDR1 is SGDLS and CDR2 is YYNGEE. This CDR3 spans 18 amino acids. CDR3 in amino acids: CASSVATGIGASGNTIYF. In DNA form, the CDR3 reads TGTGCCAGCAGCGTAGCTACAGGGATAGGAGCCTCTGGAAACACCATATATTTT.

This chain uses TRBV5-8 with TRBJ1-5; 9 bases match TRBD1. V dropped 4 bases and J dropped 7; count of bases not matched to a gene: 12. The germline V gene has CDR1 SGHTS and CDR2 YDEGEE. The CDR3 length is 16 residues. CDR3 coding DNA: TGTGCCAGCAGCCGGGAGGGGACAGGGCACCGACAGCCCCAGCATTTT. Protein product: CASSREGTGHRQPQHF.

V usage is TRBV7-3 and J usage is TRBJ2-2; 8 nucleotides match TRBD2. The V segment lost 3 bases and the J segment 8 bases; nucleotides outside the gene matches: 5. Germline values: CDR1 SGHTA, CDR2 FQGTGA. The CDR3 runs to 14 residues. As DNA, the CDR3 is TGTGCCAGCAGCTTTGATATAGCGGGAGGGGAGCTGTTTTTT. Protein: CASSFDIAGGELFF.